These 28 T cell receptor beta chains were all obtained from the same sample, sequenced in a study of identical twins (dated by TCRdb to the mid-2010s). Library preparation was by 5' RACE. Instrument used: Illumina HiSeq 2000. TCRdb reanalyzed the raw reads on its own, using fastp at Q25 for trimming and MiXCR for clone calling, and kept in-frame beta chains. Identical CDR3 protein sequences are pooled into one entry, listed with their most common genes and DNA. The sample has hundreds of thousands of distinct CDR3 sequences on record, 9% to 15% of them singletons. The ten biggest clones cover about 1.5% of the sample. These data also featured in a second study, about yellow fever vaccine responses in identical twins.

The source material was PBMCs. All receptors derive from a woman between 18 and 29 years old in good health.

This chain links TRBV20-1 with TRBJ2-7; no firm D call. Trimming cost V 0 bases and J 7 bases, with 13 bases left between them. The germline gives CDR1 DFQATT, CDR2 SNEGSKA (reference sequence). There are 13 residues in the CDR3. In nucleotides, the CDR3 is TGCAGTGCTAGAGACCCGAACCTGGGGGAGCAGTACGTC. This encodes CSARDPNLGEQYV.

This clonotype has a count of ten or more. The chain has TRBV6-1 and TRBJ2-1; weak D call: TRBD2 (6 bases). The V end was cut by 6 bases, the J end by 4 bases, with 10 bases between. CDR1 is MNHNS and CDR2 is SASEGT in the germline V gene. The CDR3 runs to 13 residues. CDR3 in amino acids: CASRGTLYNEQFF. In nucleotides, the CDR3 is TGTGCCAGCAGGGGGACTTTGTACAATGAGCAGTTCTTC.

This chain links TRBV29-1 with TRBJ2-1; weak D call: TRBD2 (6 bases). In germline, CDR1 is SQVTM, CDR2 ANQGSEA. The ends were cut back, 3 bases at V and 7 bases at J, with 16 bases in the middle. The CDR3 loop spans 14 amino acids. The CDR3 nucleotides read TGCAGCGTTGATCTAGGGGACTTAGTAAATGAGCAGTTCTTC. Amino acid sequence: CSVDLGDLVNEQFF.

The CDR3 nucleotides read TGTGCCAGCGGGCTGAGCGGGGACTACAATGAGCAGTTCTTC. Translating it yields CASGLSGDYNEQFF. This chain connects TRBV27 to TRBJ2-1; 7 positions match TRBD2. The CDR3 covers 14 residues. V was pared by 8 bases and J by 3 bases, with 7 bases of the junction left unmatched. CDR1 MNHEY and CDR2 SMNVEV come from the germline V gene (reference sequence).

The gene calls are TRBV7-9 and TRBJ2-7; D possibly matches TRBD1 or TRBD2 (5 bases each). Germline V gives CDR1 SEHNR, CDR2 FQNEAQ (reference sequence). This CDR3 is 14 amino acids long. Trimming pared 5 bases from V and 3 bases from J, leaving 14 bases between. CDR3 DNA sequence: TGTGCCAGCAGCCGGGACGGAAGTTACTACGAGCAGTACTTC. Translating gives CASSRDGSYYEQYF. Full variable domain (missing parts from reference TRBV7-9 and TRBJ2-7): DTGVSQNPRHKITKRGQNVTFRCDPISEHNRLYWYRQTLGQGPEFLTYFQNEAQLEKSRLLSDRFSAERPKGSFSTLEIQRTEQGDSAMYLCASSRDGSYYEQYFGPGTRLTVT.

This clonotype was seen ten or more times. The chain links TRBV10-3 to TRBJ2-1, with D maybe TRBD1 (8 bases). This CDR3 spans 14 amino acids. Trimming shortened V by 8 bases and J by 1 base, and 12 bases separated the two germline ends. Germline V lookup: CDR1 ENHRY, CDR2 SYGVKD. Here the CDR3 DNA reads TGTGCCATCGCACAGGGGGGGTCCTACAATGAGCAGTTCTTC. Amino acid sequence: CAIAQGGSYNEQFF.

The V gene is TRBV9, the J gene TRBJ2-5; TRBD2 matches 12 bases. The CDR3 runs to 17 residues. Trimming at V came to 0 bases and at J to 2 bases, leaving 5 bases not matched to a gene. Germline CDR1 reads SGDLS; CDR2 reads YYNGEE. For the CDR3, the DNA is TGTGCCAGCAGCGTAGATACTAGCGGGGGGATACAAGAGACCCAGTACTTC. Amino acids: CASSVDTSGGIQETQYF.

There are a few counts of this clonotype. This chain joins TRBV20-1 and TRBJ2-7; 8 positions agree with TRBD1. The CDR3 spans 17 residues. The V gene's germline CDR1 is DFQATT and CDR2 SNEGSKA (reference sequence). With V trimmed by 1 base and J by 4 bases, 15 bases remained unmatched. The CDR3 sequence is CSARGGGQGPITYEQYF. In nucleotides, the CDR3 is TGCAGTGCTAGAGGGGGAGGACAGGGCCCGATCACTTACGAGCAGTACTTC.

In its sample, this clonotype was seen a few times. V and J are TRBV7-9 and TRBJ2-7, with D tentatively TRBD2 (7 bases). This CDR3 has 13 residues. Germline assignment: CDR1 SEHNR and CDR2 FQNEAQ (reference sequence). Trimming cost V 6 bases and J 5 bases, with 14 bases left between them. CDR3 protein: CASSLGGRDEQYF. The DNA of the CDR3 is TGTGCCAGCAGTCTGGGGGGGCGGGACGAGCAGTACTTC.

The V call is TRBV20-1, the J call TRBJ1-1; D is unclear. The V gene's germline CDR1 is DFQATT and CDR2 SNEGSKA (reference sequence). V lost 4 bases to trimming and J lost 1 base, with 4 bases between them. There are 11 residues in the CDR3. The CDR3 nucleotides read TGCAGTGCTATTTCGAACACTGAAGCTTTCTTT. It codes for CSAISNTEAFF.

This clonotype was seen a few times. J is TRBJ2-3 and V is TRBV28, with a weak D call TRBD2 (5 bases). V dropped 6 bases and J dropped 0 bases, with 10 bases sitting between them. The germline V gene has CDR1 MDHEN and CDR2 SYDVKM. This CDR3 has 14 amino acids. CDR3 in DNA: TGTGCCAGCAGGGACTGGGGAAGCACAGATACGCAGTATTTT. It encodes CASRDWGSTDTQYF.

The CDR3 DNA is TGTGCCAGCAGTCCAATGACAGGGTTATCTGGCGAGCAGTACTTC. Its translation: CASSPMTGLSGEQYF. The V gene is TRBV25-1, the J gene TRBJ2-7; 7 bases map to TRBD1. The CDR3 is 15 residues long. V lost 5 bases and J lost 6; bases outside the gene matches: 13. Germline V CDR1 and CDR2: MGHDK, SYGVNS.

This clonotype was detected many times. The rearrangement joins TRBV3-1 to TRBJ1-2; no clear D gene. Germline values: CDR1 LGHDT, CDR2 YNNKEL (reference sequence). The CDR3 length is 12 residues. Between the trimmed V and J ends, which lost 3 bases and 3 bases, there was a span of 5 bases. CDR3: CASSQRDYGYTF. CDR3 in DNA: TGTGCCAGCAGCCAGAGAGACTATGGCTACACCTTC.

This clonotype has ten or more counts. This rearrangement joins TRBV12-3 or TRBV12-4 to TRBJ2-1, with TRBD1 identical over 11 bases. The junction had 7 bases not matched to a gene; V was cut back by 6 bases and J by 6 bases. The CDR3 consists of 15 residues. CDR3 bases: TGTGCCAGCAGCCCCCGGGGACAGGGGGTCAATGAGCAGTTCTTC. This translates into CASSPRGQGVNEQFF.

This clonotype was detected ten times or more. The chain uses TRBV2 and TRBJ2-7, with a tentative D call TRBD2 (7 bases). The CDR3 is made up of 16 amino acids. The V and J ends lost 5 bases and 1 base respectively, with 18 bases between them. Germline V CDR1 and CDR2: SNHLY, FYNNEI. CDR3 loop: CASSNQGLAASYEQYF. The CDR3 nucleotides read TGTGCCAGCAGTAATCAGGGGCTAGCGGCGTCCTACGAGCAGTACTTC.

This clonotype was recorded many times. This rearrangement joins TRBV4-1 to TRBJ2-1, with no clear D. Trimming stripped 0 bases from V and 6 bases from J, with 6 bases between. CDR3 size: 13 residues. CDR1 and CDR2 (germline): MGHRA, YSYEKL. CDR3 coding DNA: TGCGCCAGCAGCCAAGAACCCCTCAATGAGCAGTTCTTC. It specifies CASSQEPLNEQFF.

The chain combines TRBV2 with TRBJ1-2, with 8 bases aligning to TRBD1. The CDR3 extends over 15 amino acids. Germline V gene data show CDR1 as SNHLY and CDR2 as FYNNEI. Trimming removed 4 bases from V and 7 bases from J; junction bases left unmatched: 11. The CDR3 region is CASSATGQGYVGYTF. The CDR3 nucleotides are TGTGCCAGCAGTGCGACCGGACAGGGTTACGTTGGCTACACCTTC.

A few counts support this clonotype. V usage is TRBV7-6 and J usage is TRBJ2-1; D remains unclear. V was cut by 0 bases and J by 2 bases, with 14 bases left in between. The germline V gene has CDR1 SGHVS and CDR2 FNYEAQ. The CDR3 is made up of 17 amino acids. For the CDR3, the DNA is TGTGCCAGCAGCTTAGCGCAAGGGTTACCCGCCTACAATGAGCAGTTCTTC. Its protein is CASSLAQGLPAYNEQFF.

This clonotype was detected a few times. V usage is TRBV5-1 and J usage is TRBJ2-6; 7 positions match TRBD1. Trimming took 4 bases from V and 0 from J; bases not matched to a gene: 13. Germline assignment: CDR1 SGHRS and CDR2 YFSETQ. The CDR3 runs to 19 residues. The CDR3 here is CASSRSGQALNSGANVLTF. CDR3 coding DNA: TGCGCCAGCAGCAGATCCGGACAGGCATTGAACTCTGGGGCCAACGTCCTGACTTTC.

The genes are TRBV20-1 and TRBJ2-3; D perhaps matches TRBD2 (7 bases). Trimming removed 5 bases at V and 2 bases at J, with 20 bases between. Germline assignment: CDR1 DFQATT and CDR2 SNEGSKA (reference sequence). The CDR3 consists of 16 residues. CDR3 DNA sequence: TGCAGTGCTGGGGCGTTTGGGGGGGCAATCACAGATACGCAGTATTTT. Protein sequence: CSAGAFGGAITDTQYF.

The sample holds a few counts of this clonotype. V gene TRBV7-9 combines with J gene TRBJ2-7; 11 nucleotides align to TRBD2. The CDR3 length is 16 residues. Germline V CDR1 and CDR2: SEHNR, FQNEAQ (reference sequence). The junction had 17 bases not matched to a gene; V was cut back by 6 bases and J by 10 bases. The DNA of the CDR3 is TGTGCCAGCAGTCCTACACTAGCGGGAGTATTAATGGAACAGTACTTC. It is translated as CASSPTLAGVLMEQYF.

Only a few counts were recorded for this clonotype. The chain recombines TRBV28 with TRBJ2-7; a possible D gene is TRBD2 (5 bases). CDR1 MDHEN and CDR2 SYDVKM come from the germline V gene. There are 11 residues in the CDR3. Between the trimmed V and J ends, which lost 10 bases and 4 bases, there was a span of 11 bases. The CDR3 nucleotides are TGTGCCACTCAACGGGGATACGAGCAGTACTTC. Translated: CATQRGYEQYF.

The CDR3 protein is CATSDFSVAGTQYF. The CDR3 DNA is TGTGCCACCAGTGATTTTAGCGTAGCCGGGACCCAGTACTTC. The V call is TRBV24-1, the J call TRBJ2-5, with D possibly being TRBD2 (5 bases). Germline V lookup: CDR1 KGHDR, CDR2 SFDVKD. The CDR3 extends over 14 amino acids. The V and J ends lost 1 base and 7 bases respectively, with 12 bases between them.

The chain recombines TRBV5-1 with TRBJ2-1, with D unclear. The CDR3 totals 14 residues. Germline values: CDR1 SGHRS, CDR2 YFSETQ. The V end lost 0 bases, the J end lost 8 bases, and 12 bases lay between the germline ends. CDR3: CASSLGDRRDEQFF. The CDR3 nucleotides read TGCGCCAGCAGCTTGGGGGATAGACGGGATGAGCAGTTCTTC.

The sample holds many counts of this clonotype. The chain employs TRBV5-1 and TRBJ2-5; 7 bases fit TRBD1. V lost 2 bases, J lost 4 bases, and 5 bases stayed unmatched. There are 14 residues in the CDR3. Looked up from germline, CDR1 is SGHRS and CDR2 is YFSETQ. The DNA of the CDR3 is TGCGCCAGCAGCTTCGTGGGGGACAGAGAGACCCAGTACTTC. The encoded protein is CASSFVGDRETQYF.

This clonotype has at least ten counts. The chain has TRBV2 and TRBJ1-6; D is perhaps TRBD1 (5 bases). Germline CDR1 SNHLY, CDR2 FYNNEI. The CDR3 is 15 amino acids. V lost 6 bases and J lost 5, with 14 bases in between. The CDR3 DNA is TGTGCCAGCAGCCTATCGGGACGGCATAATTCACCCCTCCACTTT. Residues: CASSLSGRHNSPLHF. The full variable domain, completed using reference TRBV2 and TRBJ1-6, is EPEVTQTPSHQVTQMGQEVILRCVPISNHLYFYWYRQILGQKVEFLVSFYNNEISEKSEIFDDQFSVERPDGSNFTLKIRSTKLEDSAMYFCASSLSGRHNSPLHFGNGTRLTVT.

The chain carries TRBV4-1 and TRBJ2-5; D remains unclear. With 3 bases removed from V and 2 bases from J, the gap between germline ends came to 13 bases. CDR1 and CDR2 (germline): MGHRA, YSYEKL. The CDR3 runs 15 residues. The CDR3 DNA reads TGCGCCAGCAGCCATTTCACGTTCCAGCAAGAGACCCAGTACTTC. It specifies CASSHFTFQQETQYF.

The chain is built from TRBV4-1 and TRBJ2-4; TRBD1 might be the D (5 bases). The length of the CDR3 is 18 residues. The germline V gene encodes CDR1 MGHRA and CDR2 YSYEKL. Trimming took 0 bases from V and 2 from J, leaving 17 bases between them. The CDR3 is CASSQEELTAGTKNIQYF. CDR3 in DNA: TGCGCCAGCAGCCAAGAAGAGTTGACCGCAGGGACCAAAAACATTCAGTACTTC.